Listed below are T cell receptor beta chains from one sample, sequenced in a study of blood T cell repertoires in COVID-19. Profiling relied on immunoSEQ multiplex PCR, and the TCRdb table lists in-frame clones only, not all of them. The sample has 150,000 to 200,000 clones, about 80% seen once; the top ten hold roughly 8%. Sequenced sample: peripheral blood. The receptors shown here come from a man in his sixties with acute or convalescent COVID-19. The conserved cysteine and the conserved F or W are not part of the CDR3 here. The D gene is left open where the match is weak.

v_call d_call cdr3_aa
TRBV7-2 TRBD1 ASSLDRVGTDTQY
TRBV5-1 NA ASSLRGPYNEQF
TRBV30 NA AWETGLDGELF
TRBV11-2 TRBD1 ASSLGTGNEQF
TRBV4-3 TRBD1 ASSQGQGASYEQY
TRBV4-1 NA ASSQSGQIGYT
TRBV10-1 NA ASSERQGYEQY
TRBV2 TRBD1 ASSDGTDPRVGYT
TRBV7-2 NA ASSLEGGRNQPQH
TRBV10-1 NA ASSESPSGRAETQY
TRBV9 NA ASSVATMLDPYGYT